These 22 T cell receptor beta chains share one sample of origin, sequenced in a study of metastatic and nonmetastatic thyroid tumors. TCRdb re-called clones via MiXCR from the PCR reads. Of around 10,000 clones listed, approximately 29% are singletons. Ahead of thyroid surgery, no patient had received treatment of any kind. Sequencing used tumor tissue. These receptors were collected from a female donor with papillary thyroid cancer or a benign thyroid nodule (not recorded which). Some clones in this sample may be carry-over from other donors' samples.

This chain links TRBV5-1 with TRBJ1-2; D is perhaps TRBD1 (6 bases). The CDR3 runs 16 residues. Per germline, CDR1 SGHRS and CDR2 YFSETQ. Trimming took 2 bases from V and 8 from J, leaving 22 bases between them. In nucleotides, the CDR3 is TGCGCCAGCAGCTTCCGATCAGGGGCGAGTAGAGGAGGCTACACCTTC. Protein: CASSFRSGASRGGYTF.

DNA for the CDR3: TGTGCCAGCAGCTTAGAATTAGCGGGCCTCTACGAGCAGTACTTC. This gives the protein CASSLELAGLYEQYF. V usage is TRBV7-2 and J usage is TRBJ2-7; 7 nucleotides agree with TRBD2. V lost 1 base, J lost 3 bases, and 6 bases stayed unmatched. The length of the CDR3 is 15 residues. Germline lookup yields CDR1 SGHTA and CDR2 FQGNSA.

This clone was recorded at least ten times. Just one base apart from a much larger clone, this may be a read error. This sample includes further DNA sequences coding for the same CDR3. V usage is TRBV6-1 and J usage is TRBJ2-2; a weak D match, TRBD1 (6 bases). Germline CDR1 and CDR2: MNHNS and SASEGT. Trimming removed 10 bases from V and 3 bases from J, with 21 bases in between. This CDR3 is 16 amino acids long. CDR3 protein: CAIRTTGKWDTGELFF. CDR3 sequence (DNA): TGTGCCATTCGGACCACAGGGAAATGGGACACCGGGGAGCTGTTTTTT.

In this sample, this clone turned up many times. The CDR3 coding sequence is TGTGCCAGCAGCCTTAGCGGGAGGGGCGCAGATACGCAGTATTTT. This gives the protein CASSLSGRGADTQYF. The V and J genes are TRBV3-1 and TRBJ2-3, with 11 bases fitting TRBD2. The CDR3 runs to 15 residues. Per germline, CDR1 LGHDT and CDR2 YNNKEL (reference sequence). V lost 4 bases to trimming and J lost 4 bases; unmatched junction nucleotides: 4.

The CDR3 sequence is CASSRPGQGFGEQYF. As DNA, the CDR3 is TGTGCCAGCTCACGGCCGGGACAGGGATTTGGGGAGCAGTACTTC. The chain links TRBV18 to TRBJ2-7, with TRBD1 matching 9 bases. Looked up from germline, CDR1 is KGHSH and CDR2 is LQKENI. CDR3 length: 15 amino acids. J gave up 7 bases and V 4 bases, and 11 bases lay outside the gene matches.

The genes are TRBV10-3 and TRBJ2-7; 9 bases are shared with TRBD1. CDR1 is ENHRY, CDR2 SYGVKD, per germline. This CDR3 has 15 residues. Losses at the gene ends were 6 bases for V and 3 bases for J; bases not matched to a gene: 9. The CDR3 DNA reads TGTGCCATCAGCCCCGGGACAGGGAACTTCTACGAGCAGTACTTC. This sequence encodes CAISPGTGNFYEQYF.

This clone showed up just a few times. The CDR3 reads CASRVGTRDTGELFF. CDR3 coding DNA: TGTGCCAGCAGGGTCGGGACAAGAGACACCGGGGAGCTGTTTTTT. The chain uses TRBV28 and TRBJ2-2; TRBD1 might be the D (6 bases). V lost 6 bases and J lost 3, with 14 bases in between. CDR3 length: 15 amino acids. The germline V gene encodes CDR1 MDHEN and CDR2 SYDVKM.

The chain couples TRBV30 to TRBJ2-7, with a possible D match to TRBD2 (6 bases). Trimming pared 0 bases from V and 3 bases from J, leaving 9 bases between. The length of the CDR3 is 13 residues. Per germline, CDR1 GTSNPN and CDR2 SVGIG (reference sequence). CDR3 nucleotides: TGTGCCTGGAGTGTGGGTAGCGGCTACGAGCAGTACTTC. It codes for CAWSVGSGYEQYF.

The J gene is TRBJ2-7, the V gene TRBV28; 12 nucleotides match TRBD2. CDR1 and CDR2 (germline): MDHEN, SYDVKM. The CDR3 covers 14 residues. V lost 3 bases, J lost 5 bases, and 2 bases stayed unmatched. CDR3 sequence reads: CASSFWTSGNEQYF. The CDR3 DNA reads TGTGCCAGCAGTTTTTGGACTAGCGGGAACGAGCAGTACTTC.

By sample fraction, this clone is medium-sized. V and J are TRBV11-2 and TRBJ2-5; D not certain. Trimming cost V 5 bases and J 5 bases, with 21 bases left between them. The CDR3 is 16 amino acids. Germline CDR1 and CDR2: SGHAT and FQNNGV. The CDR3 DNA reads as TGTGCCAGCAGCACCCATCCGGGCCCTTTTTTTGAGACCCAGTACTTC. Its protein product is CASSTHPGPFFETQYF.

There are a few counts of this clone. This chain connects TRBV6-1 to TRBJ2-7; D is undetermined. The CDR3 totals 13 residues. CDR1 is MNHNS, CDR2 SASEGT, per germline. Trimming cost V 2 bases and J 3 bases, with 8 bases left between them. This CDR3 reads CASSEWERYEQYF. The CDR3, as DNA: TGTGCCAGCAGTGAATGGGAACGCTACGAGCAGTACTTC.

The rearrangement joins TRBV5-1 to TRBJ2-7, with 8 bases lining up with TRBD1. V dropped 2 bases and J dropped 5; count of bases not matched to a gene: 9. Per the germline V gene, CDR1 is SGHRS and CDR2 is YFSETQ. This CDR3 spans 15 amino acids. CDR3 in DNA: TGCGCCAGCAGCTTCGGCAGGACAGGGCTCGACGAGCAGTACTTC. Protein sequence: CASSFGRTGLDEQYF.

In its sample, this clone was seen a few times. The V gene is TRBV6-1, the J gene TRBJ2-1, with 9 bases aligning to TRBD1. This CDR3 is built from 15 residues. V lost 1 base, J lost 4 bases, and 2 bases stayed unmatched. The germline V gene has CDR1 MNHNS and CDR2 SASEGT. The CDR3 DNA reads TGTGCCAGCAGTGAAGGGACAGGGGAATACAATGAGCAGTTCTTC. Protein: CASSEGTGEYNEQFF.

This clone was observed a few times. This sequence joins TRBV5-1 and TRBJ2-1; TRBD2 matches at 9 bases. Germline CDR1 SGHRS, CDR2 YFSETQ. V lost 3 bases to trimming and J lost 2 bases; unmatched junction nucleotides: 6. This CDR3 spans 16 amino acids. As DNA, the CDR3 is TGCGCCAGCAGCTCCCTCGCTAGCGGGGCCTACAATGAGCAGTTCTTC. Protein sequence: CASSSLASGAYNEQFF.

About this clone: At one boundary the junction diverges from the germline segment, which might be a read error. V and J are TRBV10-2 and TRBJ2-2; TRBD2 might be the D (5 bases). The germline CDR1 and CDR2 sequences are WSHSY and SAAADI. The CDR3 has 11 amino acids. Written as DNA, the CDR3 is TGCGCCAGCAGGAACACCGGGGAGCTTTTTTTT. It yields the protein CASRNTGELFF.

This clone was counted a few times. V gene TRBV4-1 combines with J gene TRBJ1-3; D remains ambiguous. Germline loops: CDR1 MGHRA, CDR2 YSYEKL. This CDR3 spans 15 amino acids. V was trimmed by 1 base and J by 6 bases, leaving 13 bases between them. The CDR3 DNA reads as TGCGCCAGCAGCCAAGCACCAGGTTATATAAACACCATATATTTT. It specifies CASSQAPGYINTIYF.

The chain is built from TRBV9 and TRBJ2-1; 14 nucleotides agree with TRBD2. Germline CDR1 SGDLS, CDR2 YYNGEE. The CDR3 runs to 19 residues. Trimming took 0 bases from V and 5 from J; bases not matched to a gene: 10. CDR3: CASSVELTSGGASDNEQFF. CDR3 coding DNA: TGTGCCAGCAGCGTAGAGTTGACTAGCGGGGGGGCCAGCGACAATGAGCAGTTCTTC.

This clone has a handful of counts. V and J are TRBV12-3 or TRBV12-4 and TRBJ2-1; D is unclear. The CDR3 is 14 amino acids. Trimming stripped 8 bases from V and 10 bases from J, with 21 bases between. DNA of the CDR3: TGTGCCAGCTCGGGCTTTCCTTTGGGTTTAGAGCAGTTCTTC. This gives the protein CASSGFPLGLEQFF.

The chain employs TRBV12-3 or TRBV12-4 and TRBJ2-5, with 9 positions matching TRBD2. V gave up 8 bases and J gave up 4 bases; unmatched junction bases: 11. This CDR3 comprises 15 residues. In DNA, the CDR3 is TGTGCCAGCGCTTCCGGACTAGCGATGGGAGAGACCCAGTACTTC. Translation: CASASGLAMGETQYF.

This clone occurred many times. A clone one base away is much larger, so this may be a read error. Because the CDR3 is missing its conserved closing phenylalanine or tryptophan, this is likely a read error. The V call is TRBV20-1, the J call TRBJ1-2, with 8 bases that match TRBD1. Per germline, CDR1 DFQATT and CDR2 SNEGSKA (reference sequence). V lost 2 bases and J lost 7; bases outside the gene matches: 9. The CDR3 spans 14 residues. The CDR3 region has the DNA TGCAGTGCTAGATTACCAGGGGGCGCAGGTGGCTACACCTCC. This translates into CSARLPGGAGGYTS.

This clone was observed at least ten times. The rearrangement joins TRBV7-3 to TRBJ2-3, with 7 bases identical to TRBD2. Germline values: CDR1 SGHTA, CDR2 FQGTGA. Trimming at V came to 1 base and at J to 2 bases, leaving 9 bases not matched to a gene. There are 17 residues in the CDR3. CDR3 sequence (DNA): TGTGCCAGCAGCTTAAACCCGGGGGGACTTACCACAGATACGCAGTATTTT. As protein: CASSLNPGGLTTDTQYF.

The chain recombines TRBV20-1 with TRBJ1-4; 7 nucleotides match TRBD1. V trimming: 0 bases; J trimming: 4 bases; junction bases outside the gene matches: 5. The CDR3 has 15 residues. Germline V CDR1 and CDR2: DFQATT, SNEGSKA (reference sequence). This chain's CDR3 is CSARDGGTVNEKLFF. The CDR3 DNA reads as TGCAGTGCTAGAGATGGGGGGACAGTTAATGAAAAACTGTTTTTT.